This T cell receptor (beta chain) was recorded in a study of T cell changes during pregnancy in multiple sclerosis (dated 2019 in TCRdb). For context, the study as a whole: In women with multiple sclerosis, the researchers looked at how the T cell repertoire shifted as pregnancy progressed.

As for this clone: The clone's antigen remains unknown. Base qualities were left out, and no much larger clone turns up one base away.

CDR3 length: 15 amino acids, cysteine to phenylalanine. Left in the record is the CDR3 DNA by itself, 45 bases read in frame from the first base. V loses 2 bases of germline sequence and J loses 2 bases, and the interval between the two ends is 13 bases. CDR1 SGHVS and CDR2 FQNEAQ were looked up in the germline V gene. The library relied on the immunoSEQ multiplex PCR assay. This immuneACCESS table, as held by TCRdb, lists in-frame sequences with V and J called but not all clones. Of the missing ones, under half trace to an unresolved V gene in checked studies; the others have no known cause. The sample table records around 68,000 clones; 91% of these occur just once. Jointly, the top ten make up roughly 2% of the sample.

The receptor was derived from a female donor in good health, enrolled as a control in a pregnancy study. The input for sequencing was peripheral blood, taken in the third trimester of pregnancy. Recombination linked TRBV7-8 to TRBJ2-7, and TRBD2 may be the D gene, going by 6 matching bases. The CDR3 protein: CASSLRLSGPYEQYF. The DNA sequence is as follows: TGTGCCAGCAGCTTAAGATTGAGCGGGCCCTACGAGCAGTACTTC.